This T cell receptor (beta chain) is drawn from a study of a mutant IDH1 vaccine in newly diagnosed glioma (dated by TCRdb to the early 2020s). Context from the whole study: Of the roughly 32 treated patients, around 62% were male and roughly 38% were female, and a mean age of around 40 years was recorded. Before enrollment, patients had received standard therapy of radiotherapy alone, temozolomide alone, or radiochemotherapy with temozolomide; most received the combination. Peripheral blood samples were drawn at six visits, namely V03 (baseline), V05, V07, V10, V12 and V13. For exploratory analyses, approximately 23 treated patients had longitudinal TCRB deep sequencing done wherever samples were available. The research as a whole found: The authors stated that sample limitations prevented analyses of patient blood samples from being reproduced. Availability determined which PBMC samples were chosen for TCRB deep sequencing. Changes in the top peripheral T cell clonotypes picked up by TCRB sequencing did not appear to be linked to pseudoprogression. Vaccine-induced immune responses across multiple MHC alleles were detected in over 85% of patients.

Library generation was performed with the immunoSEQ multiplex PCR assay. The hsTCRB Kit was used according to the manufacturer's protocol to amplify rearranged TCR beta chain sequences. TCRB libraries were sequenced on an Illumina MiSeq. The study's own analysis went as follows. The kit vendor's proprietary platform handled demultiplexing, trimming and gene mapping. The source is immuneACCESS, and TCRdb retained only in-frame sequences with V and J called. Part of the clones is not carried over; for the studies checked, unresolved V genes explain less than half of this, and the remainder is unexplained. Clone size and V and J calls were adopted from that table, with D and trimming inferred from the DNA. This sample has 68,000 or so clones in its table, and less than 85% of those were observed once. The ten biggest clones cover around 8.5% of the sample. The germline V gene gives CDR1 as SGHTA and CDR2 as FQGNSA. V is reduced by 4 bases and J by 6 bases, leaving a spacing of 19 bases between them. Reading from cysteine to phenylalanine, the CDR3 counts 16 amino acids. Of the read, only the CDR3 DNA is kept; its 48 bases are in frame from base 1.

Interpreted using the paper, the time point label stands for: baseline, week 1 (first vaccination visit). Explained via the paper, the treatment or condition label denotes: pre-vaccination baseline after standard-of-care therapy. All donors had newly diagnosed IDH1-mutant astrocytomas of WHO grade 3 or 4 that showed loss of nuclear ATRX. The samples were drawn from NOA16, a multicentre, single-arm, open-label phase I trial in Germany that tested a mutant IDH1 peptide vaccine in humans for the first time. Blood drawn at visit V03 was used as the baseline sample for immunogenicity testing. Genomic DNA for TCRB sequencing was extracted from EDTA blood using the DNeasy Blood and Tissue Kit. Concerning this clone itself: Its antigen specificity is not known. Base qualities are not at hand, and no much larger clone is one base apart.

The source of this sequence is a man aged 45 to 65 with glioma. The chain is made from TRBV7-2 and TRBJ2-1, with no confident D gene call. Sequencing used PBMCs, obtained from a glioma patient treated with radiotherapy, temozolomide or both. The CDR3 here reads CASSSRSGFQTNEQFF. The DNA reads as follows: TGTGCCAGCAGCTCCCGATCTGGCTTCCAGACCAATGAGCAGTTCTTC.